This T cell receptor beta chain came from a study of cytomegalovirus exposure and HLA in healthy donors. Findings and limits, study-wide: A later analysis reportedly found that, within productive TCRs, an Asian-associated ancestry cluster had fewer N-insertions than the mean observed across the roughly 730 donors.

The CDR3 is 19 amino acids. Germline CDR1 reads SGHTA; CDR2 reads FQGNSA. J gave up 1 base and V 1 base, and 8 bases lay outside the gene matches. A word on this clone: Its antigen remains unknown.

This PCR relied on a set of 60 Vbeta primers and 13 Jbeta primers. Produced via immunoSEQ multiplex PCR; TCRdb's table is partial and in-frame only. Here the sample spans about 130,000 clones, 60% to 85% being singletons. The TCR sequence derives from a middle-aged woman in good health and CMV-seronegative. The V gene is TRBV7-2, the J gene TRBJ2-4; 12 nucleotides line up with TRBD1. The material sequenced was PBMCs. Here the CDR3 reads CASSLGPGQGALAKNIQYF. CDR3 in DNA: TGTGCCAGCAGCTTAGGTCCGGGACAGGGGGCATTGGCCAAAAACATTCAGTACTTC. The full variable domain, in which reference TRBV7-2 and TRBJ2-4 provide the parts outside the CDR3, is GAGVSQSPSNKVTEKGKDVELRCDPISGHTALYWYRQSLGQGLEFLIYFQGNSAPDKSGLPSDRFSAERTGGSVSTLTIQRTQQEDSAVYLCASSLGPGQGALAKNIQYFGAGTRLSVL.